These T cell receptor beta chains were read from a single sample in a study of beta chain features in type 1 diabetes. TCRdb's copy holds only in-frame clones and misses some; the assay was immunoSEQ multiplex PCR. The sample has hundreds of thousands of clones; roughly an eighth are singletons. Sequenced material: naive CD4+ T cells from blood. The receptors were sampled from a man aged 18 to 30 with type 1 diabetes. CDR3s include the opening cysteine and the closing phenylalanine or tryptophan. D genes are given only for firm matches. Size is stated for part of the rows, as once, few or many counts, or as a class when the clone is expanded.

V gene: TRBV30
clone size: -
J gene: TRBJ1-2
D gene: TRBD1
CDR3 DNA: TGTGCCTGGCGCCACACCGGGACAGCGGGTGGCTACACCTTC
CDR3 protein: CAWRHTGTAGGYTF

V gene: TRBV14
clone size: -
J gene: TRBJ2-7
D gene: -
CDR3 DNA: TGTGCCAGCAGCCAAGTCCTGGGGCCCTACGAGCAGTACTTC
CDR3 protein: CASSQVLGPYEQYF

V gene: TRBV7-6
clone size: -
J gene: TRBJ2-3
D gene: TRBD2
CDR3 DNA: TGTGCCAGCAGCTTAGGCCTAGCGGGGGCAGATACGCAGTATTTT
CDR3 protein: CASSLGLAGADTQYF

V gene: TRBV15
clone size: -
J gene: TRBJ1-1
D gene: -
CDR3 DNA: TGTGCCACCAGCAGAGGTGGAGACACTGAAGCTTTCTTT
CDR3 protein: CATSRGGDTEAFF

V gene: TRBV14
clone size: -
J gene: TRBJ2-1
D gene: -
CDR3 DNA: TGTGCCAGCAGCCAAGGCAGCAACCTCTACAATGAGCAGTTCTTC
CDR3 protein: CASSQGSNLYNEQFF

V gene: TRBV29-1
clone size: few
J gene: TRBJ1-3
D gene: -
CDR3 DNA: TGCAGCGTTGAAGGGGTCGGTGGAAACACCATATATTTT
CDR3 protein: CSVEGVGGNTIYF

V gene: TRBV9
clone size: -
J gene: TRBJ2-1
D gene: TRBD1
CDR3 DNA: TGTGCCAGCGGAACAGGGGAGAGCACCTACAATGAGCAGTTCTTC
CDR3 protein: CASGTGESTYNEQFF

V gene: TRBV5-1
clone size: -
J gene: TRBJ2-3
D gene: TRBD2
CDR3 DNA: TGCGCCAGCAGCCCCGGGACTAGCGGGGGCAAGAGCACAGATACGCAGTATTTT
CDR3 protein: CASSPGTSGGKSTDTQYF

V gene: TRBV11-1
clone size: few
J gene: TRBJ1-1
D gene: -
CDR3 DNA: TGTGCCAGCAGCATCCTTTTGAACACTGAAGCTTTCTTT
CDR3 protein: CASSILLNTEAFF

V gene: TRBV5-1
clone size: few
J gene: TRBJ2-7
D gene: -
CDR3 DNA: TGCGCCAGCAGCCCCGGCTCCAGTCTAGCGCGAGCCACCTCCTACGAGCAGTACTTC
CDR3 protein: CASSPGSSLARATSYEQYF

V gene: TRBV7-2
clone size: few
J gene: TRBJ2-3
D gene: -
CDR3 DNA: TGTGCCAGCAGCTTAGGGTTCTTCACAGATACGCAGTATTTT
CDR3 protein: CASSLGFFTDTQYF

V gene: TRBV10-3
clone size: few
J gene: TRBJ2-7
D gene: TRBD1
CDR3 DNA: TGTGCCATCAGTGGTGAGGGGACAGGGTTCTCCTACGAGCAGTACTTC
CDR3 protein: CAISGEGTGFSYEQYF

V gene: TRBV5-1
clone size: -
J gene: TRBJ2-1
D gene: -
CDR3 DNA: TGCGCCAGCAGCTCGCCAGCTCTAGGGGAGCAGTTCTTC
CDR3 protein: CASSSPALGEQFF

V gene: TRBV10-3
clone size: many
J gene: TRBJ2-2
D gene: -
CDR3 DNA: TGTGCCATCAGTGATGACAGGCCACGGAGCGTCGGGGAGCTGTTTTTT
CDR3 protein: CAISDDRPRSVGELFF

V gene: TRBV27
clone size: few
J gene: TRBJ1-5
D gene: -
CDR3 DNA: TGTGCCAGCAGTTTTAATAGCAATCAGCCCCAGCATTTT
CDR3 protein: CASSFNSNQPQHF

V gene: TRBV9
clone size: -
J gene: TRBJ2-3
D gene: -
CDR3 DNA: TGTGCCAGCAGCCCCTCCAGCGGGAGCACAGATACGCAGTATTTT
CDR3 protein: CASSPSSGSTDTQYF

V gene: TRBV5-1
clone size: few
J gene: TRBJ1-5
D gene: -
CDR3 DNA: TGCGCCAGCAGCTGGGCAGGTTTGGGCAATCAGCCCCAGCATTTT
CDR3 protein: CASSWAGLGNQPQHF

V gene: TRBV19
clone size: few
J gene: TRBJ2-1
D gene: -
CDR3 DNA: TGTGCCAGTAGTTCGAATTGGATCTACAATGAGCAGTTCTTC
CDR3 protein: CASSSNWIYNEQFF

V gene: TRBV2
clone size: few
J gene: TRBJ1-2
D gene: -
CDR3 DNA: TGTGCCAGCAGTGTCTTACAGGGATACTATGGCTACACCTTC
CDR3 protein: CASSVLQGYYGYTF

V gene: TRBV9
clone size: few
J gene: TRBJ2-7
D gene: TRBD1
CDR3 DNA: TGTGCCAGCAGCGTCAGGGGGAGATCCTACGAGCAGTACTTC
CDR3 protein: CASSVRGRSYEQYF

V gene: TRBV5-6
clone size: -
J gene: TRBJ2-1
D gene: -
CDR3 DNA: TGTGCCAGCAGCTTGGACGGACTCACCCACTACAATGAGCAGTTCTTC
CDR3 protein: CASSLDGLTHYNEQFF

V gene: TRBV6-4
clone size: -
J gene: TRBJ2-6
D gene: -
CDR3 DNA: TGTGCCAGCAGTGACCGGGAGACAGGGGCCAACGTCCTGACTTTC
CDR3 protein: CASSDRETGANVLTF

V gene: TRBV5-6
clone size: few
J gene: TRBJ2-6
D gene: -
CDR3 DNA: TGTGCCAGCAGCTGGTCGCGGACCTATAGCTCTGGGGCCAACGTCCTGACTTTC
CDR3 protein: CASSWSRTYSSGANVLTF

V gene: TRBV30
clone size: -
J gene: TRBJ1-1
D gene: -
CDR3 DNA: TGTGCCTGGAGTCCCACCGGGCAGGGTATAACTGAAGCTTTCTTT
CDR3 protein: CAWSPTGQGITEAFF

V gene: TRBV9
clone size: -
J gene: TRBJ1-2
D gene: TRBD1
CDR3 DNA: TGTGCCAGCAGCTCACCCCACAGGGGTGGCTATGGCTACACCTTC
CDR3 protein: CASSSPHRGGYGYTF

V gene: TRBV19
clone size: few
J gene: TRBJ2-3
D gene: -
CDR3 DNA: TGTGCCAGTAGCCTCCCGGACAGCACAGATACGCAGTATTTT
CDR3 protein: CASSLPDSTDTQYF

V gene: TRBV10-3
clone size: -
J gene: TRBJ2-2
D gene: -
CDR3 DNA: TGTGCCATCAGAGCCGGGGGCACCGGGGAGCTGTTTTTT
CDR3 protein: CAIRAGGTGELFF

V gene: TRBV13
clone size: many
J gene: TRBJ2-7
D gene: -
CDR3 DNA: TGTGCCAGCAGCTTTCTGTCCGAGCAGTACTTC
CDR3 protein: CASSFLSEQYF

V gene: TRBV4-1
clone size: -
J gene: TRBJ2-3
D gene: TRBD2
CDR3 DNA: TGCGCCAGCAGCCAAGAACTAGCGGGGGCCCAGAGCACAGATACGCAGTATTTT
CDR3 protein: CASSQELAGAQSTDTQYF

V gene: TRBV27
clone size: -
J gene: TRBJ2-1
D gene: TRBD1
CDR3 DNA: TGTGCCAGCAGTATCCCGGAGCCAGGGTCAGGGACAGGGGGAAACAATGAGCAGTTCTTC
CDR3 protein: CASSIPEPGSGTGGNNEQFF

V gene: TRBV10-3
clone size: -
J gene: TRBJ1-5
D gene: -
CDR3 DNA: TGTGCCATCAGTAGCGTAGGGGTCGGGGGAGAGCCCCAGCATTTT
CDR3 protein: CAISSVGVGGEPQHF

V gene: TRBV25-1
clone size: -
J gene: TRBJ1-4
D gene: TRBD1
CDR3 DNA: TGTGCCAGCAGTGAATCGGGACAGGGAGGTGAAAAACTGTTTTTT
CDR3 protein: CASSESGQGGEKLFF

V gene: TRBV30
clone size: -
J gene: TRBJ1-5
D gene: TRBD1
CDR3 DNA: TGTGCCTGGAGTGTACAGGGACAGGCAAATCAGCCCCAGCATTTT
CDR3 protein: CAWSVQGQANQPQHF

V gene: TRBV30
clone size: -
J gene: TRBJ2-7
D gene: -
CDR3 DNA: TGTGCCTGGAGACCCCGGACCGGCGAGCAGTACTTC
CDR3 protein: CAWRPRTGEQYF

V gene: TRBV4-3
clone size: few
J gene: TRBJ2-6
D gene: TRBD2
CDR3 DNA: TGCGCCAGCAGCCGTAACGCGGGGGGTACTTCTGGGGCCAACGTCCTGACTTTC
CDR3 protein: CASSRNAGGTSGANVLTF

V gene: TRBV7-9
clone size: -
J gene: TRBJ2-3
D gene: -
CDR3 DNA: TGTGCCAGCAGCTTAGAGAGGCGGCAGTCCACAGATACGCAGTATTTT
CDR3 protein: CASSLERRQSTDTQYF

V gene: TRBV30
clone size: few
J gene: TRBJ2-7
D gene: TRBD1
CDR3 DNA: TGTGCCTGGAGTCCCTGGACAGGTTCGGGCGAGCAGTACTTC
CDR3 protein: CAWSPWTGSGEQYF

V gene: TRBV11-2
clone size: -
J gene: TRBJ2-7
D gene: -
CDR3 DNA: TGTGCCAGCAGCTTAGTTCCGAACCGGGGCAGGCGGCAGTACTTC
CDR3 protein: CASSLVPNRGRRQYF

V gene: TRBV5-1
clone size: -
J gene: TRBJ2-6
D gene: TRBD2
CDR3 DNA: TGCGCCAGCAGCCCCAGACTAGCGTCAAGCTCTGGGGCCAACGTCCTGACTTTC
CDR3 protein: CASSPRLASSSGANVLTF

V gene: TRBV30
clone size: few
J gene: TRBJ2-7
D gene: -
CDR3 DNA: TGTGCCTGGAGGAGCGAAACAGGTGCGCGTAACGAGCAGTACTTC
CDR3 protein: CAWRSETGARNEQYF

V gene: TRBV2
clone size: -
J gene: TRBJ1-2
D gene: -
CDR3 DNA: TGTGCCAGCAGTGAACACTATGGCTACACCTTC
CDR3 protein: CASSEHYGYTF

V gene: TRBV6-5
clone size: few
J gene: TRBJ1-2
D gene: -
CDR3 DNA: TGTGCCAGCGGGGATCTGGGAGGGCACTATGGCTACACCTTC
CDR3 protein: CASGDLGGHYGYTF

V gene: TRBV5-6
clone size: -
J gene: TRBJ1-5
D gene: -
CDR3 DNA: TGTGCCAGCAGCTTGCAACAGCTTAGCAATCAGCCCCAGCATTTT
CDR3 protein: CASSLQQLSNQPQHF

V gene: TRBV27
clone size: -
J gene: TRBJ2-1
D gene: -
CDR3 DNA: TGTGCCAGCCGAAGGGACTCCTACAATGAGCAGTTCTTC
CDR3 protein: CASRRDSYNEQFF

V gene: TRBV4-3
clone size: few
J gene: TRBJ1-2
D gene: TRBD1
CDR3 DNA: TGCGCCAGCAGCCAAGCCGGGACAGGGGTCGGCTACACCTTC
CDR3 protein: CASSQAGTGVGYTF

V gene: TRBV4-2
clone size: -
J gene: TRBJ2-1
D gene: TRBD2
CDR3 DNA: TGTGCCAGCAGCCAGACTAGCGGGAGCGCCTACAATGAGCAGTTCTTC
CDR3 protein: CASSQTSGSAYNEQFF

V gene: TRBV6-5
clone size: -
J gene: TRBJ2-4
D gene: -
CDR3 DNA: TGTGCCAGCAGTCTGGACAGAGCCAAAAACATTCAGTACTTC
CDR3 protein: CASSLDRAKNIQYF

V gene: TRBV7-2
clone size: -
J gene: TRBJ2-1
D gene: TRBD2
CDR3 DNA: TGTGCCAGCAGCTCCAGGAGCGGGGCGCTCACAGAGCAGTTCTTC
CDR3 protein: CASSSRSGALTEQFF

V gene: TRBV25-1
clone size: -
J gene: TRBJ2-5
D gene: -
CDR3 DNA: TGTGCCAGCAGAGATCGGACGGGTGAGACCCAGTACTTC
CDR3 protein: CASRDRTGETQYF

V gene: TRBV7-3
clone size: -
J gene: TRBJ2-2
D gene: -
CDR3 DNA: TGTGCCAGCAGTCCCGTGCTGAGGGACACCGGGGAGCTGTTTTTT
CDR3 protein: CASSPVLRDTGELFF